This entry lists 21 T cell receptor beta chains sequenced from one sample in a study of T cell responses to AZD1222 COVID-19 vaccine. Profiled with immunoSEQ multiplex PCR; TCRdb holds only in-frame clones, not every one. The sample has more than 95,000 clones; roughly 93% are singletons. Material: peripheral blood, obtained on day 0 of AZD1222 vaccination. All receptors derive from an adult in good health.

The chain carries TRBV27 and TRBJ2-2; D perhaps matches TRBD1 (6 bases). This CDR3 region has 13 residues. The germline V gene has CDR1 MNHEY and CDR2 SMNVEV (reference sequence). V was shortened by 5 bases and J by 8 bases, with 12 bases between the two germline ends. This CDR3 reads CASSPQGKGELFF. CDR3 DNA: TGTGCCAGCAGTCCACAGGGAAAGGGGGAGCTGTTTTTT.

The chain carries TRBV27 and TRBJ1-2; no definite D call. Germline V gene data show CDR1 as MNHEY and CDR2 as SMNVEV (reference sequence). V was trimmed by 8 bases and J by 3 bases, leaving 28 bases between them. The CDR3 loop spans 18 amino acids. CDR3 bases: TGTGCCAGCTCCCCCAAAGTCATTAGGTATAAGGTCGACTATGGCTACACCTTC. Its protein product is CASSPKVIRYKVDYGYTF.

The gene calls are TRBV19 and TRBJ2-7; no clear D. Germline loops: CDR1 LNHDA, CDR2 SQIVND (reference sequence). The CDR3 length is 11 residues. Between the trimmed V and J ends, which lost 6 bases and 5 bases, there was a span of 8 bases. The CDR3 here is CASSASHEQYF. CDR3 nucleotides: TGTGCCAGTAGCGCCAGTCACGAGCAGTACTTC.

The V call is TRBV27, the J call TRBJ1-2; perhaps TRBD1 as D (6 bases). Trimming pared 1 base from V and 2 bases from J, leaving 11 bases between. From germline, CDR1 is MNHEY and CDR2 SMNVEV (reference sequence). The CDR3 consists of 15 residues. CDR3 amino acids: CASSLWSGGNYGYTF. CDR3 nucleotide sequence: TGTGCCAGCAGTTTATGGTCTGGGGGCAACTATGGCTACACCTTC.

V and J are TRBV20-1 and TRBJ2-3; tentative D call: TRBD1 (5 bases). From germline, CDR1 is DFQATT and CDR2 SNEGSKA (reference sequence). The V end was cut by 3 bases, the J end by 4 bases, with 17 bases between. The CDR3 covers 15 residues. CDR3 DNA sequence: TGCAGTGCTAGTAGGGGCCTAAGGTACGCAGATACGCAGTATTTT. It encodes CSASRGLRYADTQYF.

The CDR3: CASGLTGTEAFF. The CDR3 DNA reads TGTGCCAGCGGTTTGACAGGAACTGAAGCTTTCTTT. This chain connects TRBV25-1 to TRBJ1-1; weak D call: TRBD1 (6 bases). The V end lost 8 bases, the J end lost 5 bases, and 12 bases lay between the germline ends. The CDR3 is 12 amino acids. Germline assignment: CDR1 MGHDK and CDR2 SYGVNS.

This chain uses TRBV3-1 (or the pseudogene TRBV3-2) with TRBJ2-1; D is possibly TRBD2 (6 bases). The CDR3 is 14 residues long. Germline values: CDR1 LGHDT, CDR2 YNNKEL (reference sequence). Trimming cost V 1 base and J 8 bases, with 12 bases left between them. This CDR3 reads CASSQGDSRDEQFF. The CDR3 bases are TGTGCCAGCAGCCAAGGGGACTCAAGGGATGAGCAGTTCTTC.

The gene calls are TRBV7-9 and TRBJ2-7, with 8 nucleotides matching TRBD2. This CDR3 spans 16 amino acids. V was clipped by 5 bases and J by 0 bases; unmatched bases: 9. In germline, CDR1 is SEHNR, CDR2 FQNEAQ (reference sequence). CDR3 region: CASSLNSGTSSYEQYF. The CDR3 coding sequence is TGTGCCAGCAGCCTTAATAGCGGGACCAGCTCCTACGAGCAGTACTTC.

The CDR3 DNA reads TGTGCCAGCAGTGAGAGAGAGAACACTGAAGCTTTCTTT. Encoded protein: CASSERENTEAFF. The chain carries TRBV6-1 and TRBJ1-1; no definite D call. V lost 3 bases, J lost 1 base, and 6 bases lay in between. CDR3 size: 13 residues. Germline V gene lookup returns CDR1 MNHNS and CDR2 SASEGT.

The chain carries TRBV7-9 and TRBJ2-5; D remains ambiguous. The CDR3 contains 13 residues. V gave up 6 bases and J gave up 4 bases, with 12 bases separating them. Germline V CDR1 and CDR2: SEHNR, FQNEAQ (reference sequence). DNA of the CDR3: TGTGCCAGCAGGGACCCCCGATCAGAGACCCAGTACTTC. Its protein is CASRDPRSETQYF.

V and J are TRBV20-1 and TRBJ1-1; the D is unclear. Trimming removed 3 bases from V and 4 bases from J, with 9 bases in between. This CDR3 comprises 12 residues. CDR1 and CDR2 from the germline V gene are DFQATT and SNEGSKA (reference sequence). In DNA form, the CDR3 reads TGCAGTGCTAGTAAACAGAGCACTGAAGCTTTCTTT. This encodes CSASKQSTEAFF.

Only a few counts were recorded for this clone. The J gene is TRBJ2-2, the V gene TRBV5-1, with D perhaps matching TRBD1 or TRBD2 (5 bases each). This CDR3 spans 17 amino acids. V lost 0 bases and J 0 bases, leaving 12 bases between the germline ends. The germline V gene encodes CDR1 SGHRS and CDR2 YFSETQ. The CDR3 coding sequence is TGCGCCAGCAGCTTGGGTTTGACGGGACCGAACACCGGGGAGCTGTTTTTT. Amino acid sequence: CASSLGLTGPNTGELFF.

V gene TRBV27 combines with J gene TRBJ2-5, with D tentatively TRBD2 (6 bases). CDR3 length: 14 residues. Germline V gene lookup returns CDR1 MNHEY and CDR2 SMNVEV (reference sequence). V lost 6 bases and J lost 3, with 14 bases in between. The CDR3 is CASRLREMEETQYF. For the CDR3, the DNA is TGTGCCAGCAGACTCCGGGAGATGGAAGAGACCCAGTACTTC.

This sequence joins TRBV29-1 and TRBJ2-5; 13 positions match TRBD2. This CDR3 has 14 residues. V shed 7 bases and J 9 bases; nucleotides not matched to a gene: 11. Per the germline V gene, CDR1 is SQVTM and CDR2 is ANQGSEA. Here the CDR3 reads CSAGGTSGTAAQYF. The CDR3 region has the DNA TGCAGCGCTGGAGGGACTAGCGGGACCGCGGCCCAGTACTTC.

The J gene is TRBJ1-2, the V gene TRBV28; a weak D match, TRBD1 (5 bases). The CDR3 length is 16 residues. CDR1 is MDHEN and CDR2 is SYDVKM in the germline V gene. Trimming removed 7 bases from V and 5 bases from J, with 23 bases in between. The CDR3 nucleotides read TGTGCCAGCACTGAAGGGAGGGGCTCTGGTCGTTATGGCTACACCTTC. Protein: CASTEGRGSGRYGYTF.

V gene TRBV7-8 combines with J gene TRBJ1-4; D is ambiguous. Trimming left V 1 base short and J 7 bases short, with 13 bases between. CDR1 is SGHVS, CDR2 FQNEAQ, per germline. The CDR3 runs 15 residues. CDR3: CASSLGRTVVEKLFF. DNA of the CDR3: TGTGCCAGCAGCTTAGGACGGACCGTAGTTGAAAAACTGTTTTTT.

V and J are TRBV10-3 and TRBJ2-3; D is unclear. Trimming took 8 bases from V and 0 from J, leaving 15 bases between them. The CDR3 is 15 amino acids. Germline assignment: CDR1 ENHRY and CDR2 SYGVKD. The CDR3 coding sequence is TGTGCCATCCTAGGGATATTGGGGAGCACAGATACGCAGTATTTT. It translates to CAILGILGSTDTQYF.

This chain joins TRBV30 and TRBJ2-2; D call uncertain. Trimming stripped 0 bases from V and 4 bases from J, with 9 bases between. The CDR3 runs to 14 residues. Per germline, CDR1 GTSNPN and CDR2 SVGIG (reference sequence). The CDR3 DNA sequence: TGTGCCTGGAGTGTTCAAATTGCCACCGGGGAGCTGTTTTTT. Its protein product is CAWSVQIATGELFF.

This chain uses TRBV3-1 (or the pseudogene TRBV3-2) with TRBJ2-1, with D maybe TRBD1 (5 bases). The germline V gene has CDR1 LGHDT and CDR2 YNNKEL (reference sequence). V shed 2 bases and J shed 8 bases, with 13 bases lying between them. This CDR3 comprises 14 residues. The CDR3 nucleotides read TGTGCCAGCAGCCAACAACCACAGGCCTATGAGCAGTTCTTC. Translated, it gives CASSQQPQAYEQFF.

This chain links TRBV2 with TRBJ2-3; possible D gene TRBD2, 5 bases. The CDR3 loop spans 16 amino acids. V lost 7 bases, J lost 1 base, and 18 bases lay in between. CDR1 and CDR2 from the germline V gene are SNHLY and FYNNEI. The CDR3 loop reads CASNPLRLAGTDTQYF. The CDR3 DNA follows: TGTGCCAGCAACCCTCTGAGGCTAGCTGGCACAGATACGCAGTATTTT.

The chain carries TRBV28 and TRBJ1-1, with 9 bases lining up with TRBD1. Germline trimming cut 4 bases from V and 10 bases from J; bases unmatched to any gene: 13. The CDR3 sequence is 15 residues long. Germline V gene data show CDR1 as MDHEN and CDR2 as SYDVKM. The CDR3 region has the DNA TGTGCCAGCAGTTCAGGGGGACAGGGCCATCGTGGAGCTTTCTTT. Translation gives CASSSGGQGHRGAFF.